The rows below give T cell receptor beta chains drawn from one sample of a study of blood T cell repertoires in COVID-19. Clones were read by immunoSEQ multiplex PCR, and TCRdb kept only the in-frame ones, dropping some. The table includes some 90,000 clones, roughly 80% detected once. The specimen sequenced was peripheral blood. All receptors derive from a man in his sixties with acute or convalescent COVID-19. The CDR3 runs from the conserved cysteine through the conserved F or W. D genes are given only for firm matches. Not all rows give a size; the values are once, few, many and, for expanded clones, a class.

CDR3: CASRGTGGGTEAFF
DNA: TGTGCCAGCAGAGGGACAGGGGGTGGCACTGAAGCTTTCTTT
D: TRBD1
J: TRBJ1-1
V: TRBV27
size: .

CDR3: CSASSYGGSADTQYF
DNA: TGCAGTGCTAGTTCCTATGGGGGCAGTGCGGATACGCAGTATTTT
D: .
J: TRBJ2-3
V: TRBV20-1
size: .

CDR3: CASSLGGGVITDTQYF
DNA: TGTGCCAGCAGCTTGGGTGGCGGCGTCATCACAGATACGCAGTATTTT
D: .
J: TRBJ2-3
V: TRBV5-4
size: .

CDR3: CASGRTSLQETQYF
DNA: TGTGCCAGCGGAAGGACTAGTCTGCAGGAGACCCAGTACTTC
D: TRBD2
J: TRBJ2-5
V: TRBV2
size: few

CDR3: CASSEGGQGVNQPQHF
DNA: TGTGCCAGCAGCGAAGGGGGACAGGGAGTCAATCAGCCCCAGCATTTT
D: TRBD1
J: TRBJ1-5
V: TRBV11-3
size: once

CDR3: CASSLWSRGLAGAYNEQFF
DNA: TGTGCCAGCAGTTTATGGAGTCGGGGGCTAGCGGGAGCCTACAATGAGCAGTTCTTC
D: TRBD2
J: TRBJ2-1
V: TRBV28
size: .

CDR3: CASSFPPGGARYGYTF
DNA: TGTGCCAGCAGTTTTCCTCCCGGGGGGGCTAGGTATGGCTACACCTTC
D: .
J: TRBJ1-2
V: TRBV28
size: few

CDR3: CASRPTGSTEAFF
DNA: TGTGCCAGCAGACCAACAGGGAGCACTGAAGCTTTCTTT
D: .
J: TRBJ1-1
V: TRBV11-3
size: once

CDR3: CASSSLVVPGELFF
DNA: TGTGCCAGCAGTTCCCTAGTAGTCCCCGGGGAGCTGTTTTTT
D: .
J: TRBJ2-2
V: TRBV6-5
size: few

CDR3: CASSATGGHGYTF
DNA: TGTGCCAGCAGCGCTACAGGGGGCCATGGCTACACCTTC
D: TRBD1
J: TRBJ1-2
V: TRBV27
size: .

CDR3: CASTFGTGENEQFF
DNA: TGTGCCAGCACGTTCGGGACAGGGGAAAATGAGCAGTTCTTC
D: TRBD1
J: TRBJ2-1
V: TRBV6-6
size: .

CDR3: CASTTGIWDEQYF
DNA: TGTGCCAGCACTACAGGGATCTGGGACGAGCAGTACTTC
D: .
J: TRBJ2-7
V: TRBV6-5
size: .

CDR3: CAWIEGGGWGADTQYF
DNA: TGTGCCTGGATTGAGGGTGGGGGCTGGGGCGCAGATACGCAGTATTTT
D: .
J: TRBJ2-3
V: TRBV30
size: .

CDR3: CATSGPSGNTIYF
DNA: TGTGCCACTTCCGGTCCCTCTGGAAACACCATATATTTT
D: .
J: TRBJ1-3
V: TRBV10-3
size: few

CDR3: CASSQEGPGPSGPAYNEQFF
DNA: TGTGCCAGCAGCCAAGAAGGTCCCGGTCCTAGCGGGCCTGCCTACAATGAGCAGTTCTTC
D: TRBD2
J: TRBJ2-1
V: TRBV3-1/TRBV3-2
size: .

CDR3: CASSRRQGANVLTF
DNA: TGTGCCAGCAGCCGCCGACAGGGGGCCAACGTCCTGACTTTC
D: .
J: TRBJ2-6
V: TRBV7-8
size: .

CDR3: CASSPMTGPQGEQYF
DNA: TGTGCCAGCAGCCCCATGACAGGGCCCCAGGGGGAGCAGTACTTC
D: TRBD1
J: TRBJ2-7
V: TRBV7-8
size: .

CDR3: CASSATGTGNTEAFF
DNA: TGTGCCAGCAGCGCCACGGGGACAGGGAACACTGAAGCTTTCTTT
D: TRBD1
J: TRBJ1-1
V: TRBV13
size: .

CDR3: CSVASGGYEQYF
DNA: TGCAGCGTTGCCAGCGGGGGTTACGAGCAGTACTTC
D: TRBD2
J: TRBJ2-7
V: TRBV29-1
size: .

CDR3: CASSLQGTEAFF
DNA: TGTGCCAGCAGTTTGCAGGGCACTGAAGCTTTCTTT
D: .
J: TRBJ1-1
V: TRBV12-3/TRBV12-4
size: .

CDR3: CASSPRQGPAYEQYF
DNA: TGTGCCAGCAGCCCCCGACAGGGTCCTGCCTACGAGCAGTACTTC
D: TRBD1
J: TRBJ2-7
V: TRBV7-9
size: .

CDR3: CASRPPGNYGYTF
DNA: TGCGCCAGCAGGCCTCCGGGGAACTATGGCTACACCTTC
D: .
J: TRBJ1-2
V: TRBV10-2
size: .

CDR3: CASSSRQGNQPQHF
DNA: TGTGCCAGCAGCTCAAGACAGGGGAATCAGCCCCAGCATTTT
D: TRBD1
J: TRBJ1-5
V: TRBV7-2
size: .

CDR3: CASSRDGGVGYEQYF
DNA: TGTGCCAGCAGCCGAGATGGGGGCGTAGGCTACGAGCAGTACTTC
D: .
J: TRBJ2-7
V: TRBV27
size: .

CDR3: CAWSAGVFLNQPQHF
DNA: TGTGCCTGGAGTGCAGGGGTTTTTCTCAATCAGCCCCAGCATTTT
D: .
J: TRBJ1-5
V: TRBV30
size: .

CDR3: CASSQGKVAGANEQFF
DNA: TGCGCCAGCAGCCAAGGTAAAGTAGCGGGAGCCAATGAGCAGTTCTTC
D: TRBD2
J: TRBJ2-1
V: TRBV4-3
size: .

CDR3: CATTGTVFGELFF
DNA: TGTGCTACTACCGGGACAGTTTTCGGGGAGCTGTTTTTT
D: .
J: TRBJ2-2
V: TRBV21-1
size: .

CDR3: CASSLNQPRAFF
DNA: TGTGCCAGCAGCTTGAACCAACCCAGGGCTTTCTTT
D: .
J: TRBJ1-1
V: TRBV11-2
size: few

CDR3: CASSPYGYTF
DNA: TGTGCCAGCAGCCCGTATGGCTACACCTTC
D: .
J: TRBJ1-2
V: TRBV12-3/TRBV12-4
size: .

CDR3: CASSQVLVSQGIATNEKLFF
DNA: TGCGCCAGCAGCCAAGTATTAGTTTCACAGGGGATTGCAACTAATGAAAAACTGTTTTTT
D: TRBD1
J: TRBJ1-4
V: TRBV4-3
size: .

CDR3: CASSPGTYEQYF
DNA: TGTGCCAGCAGCCCGGGGACCTACGAGCAGTACTTC
D: .
J: TRBJ2-7
V: TRBV27
size: .

CDR3: CASTTRGDGLAGGSEQFF
DNA: TGTGCCAGCACCACCAGGGGAGACGGACTAGCGGGGGGGAGTGAGCAGTTCTTC
D: TRBD2
J: TRBJ2-1
V: TRBV9
size: .

CDR3: CASRPGQATNEKLFF
DNA: TGTGCCAGCAGACCGGGACAGGCAACTAATGAAAAACTGTTTTTT
D: TRBD1
J: TRBJ1-4
V: TRBV9
size: medium-sized

CDR3: CASGAQENTEAFF
DNA: TGTGCCAGCGGCGCACAGGAAAACACTGAAGCTTTCTTT
D: .
J: TRBJ1-1
V: TRBV6-5
size: once

CDR3: CASSYTRGSTGELFF
DNA: TGTGCCAGCAGTTATACCAGGGGGTCAACCGGGGAGCTGTTTTTT
D: TRBD1
J: TRBJ2-2
V: TRBV6-5
size: .

CDR3: CATSDRFTGHNYGYTF
DNA: TGTGCCACCAGTGATCGGTTTACAGGACATAACTATGGCTACACCTTC
D: .
J: TRBJ1-2
V: TRBV24-1
size: .

CDR3: CASSLAGAAGRELFF
DNA: TGTGCCAGCAGCTTAGCGGGGGCCGCGGGCCGGGAGCTGTTTTTT
D: .
J: TRBJ2-2
V: TRBV7-9
size: .

CDR3: CASTDSQETQYF
DNA: TGCGCCAGCACGGACAGTCAAGAGACCCAGTACTTC
D: .
J: TRBJ2-5
V: TRBV4-3
size: .

CDR3: CASTPRGSNTGELFF
DNA: TGTGCCAGCACCCCGCGGGGGTCGAACACCGGGGAGCTGTTTTTT
D: TRBD2
J: TRBJ2-2
V: TRBV7-2
size: once